This TCR beta chain was identified during a study of regulatory T cells in long-lasting Graves disease. This clonotype was seen at least ten times. Per the germline V gene, CDR1 is MDHEN and CDR2 is SYDVKM. The CDR3 loop spans 17 amino acids. V was shortened by 3 bases and J by 2 bases, with 17 bases between the two germline ends. Library construction for TCR beta used iRepertoire HTBI primers and Arm-PCR of CDR3 regions. TCRdb fed the multiplex PCR reads into MiXCR, producing one record per CDR3 protein. The sample consists of about 400,000 distinct CDR3 sequences, approximately 16% of them appearing once. The time point was: newly diagnosed GD, antithyroid drugs for less than 3 months. The TCR library used RNA extracted from PBMCs. These same records also appear under a second study, on T cells in Graves' hyperthyroidism and ophthalmopathy.

The sample consisted of peripheral blood mononuclear cells (PBMCs), taken at new diagnosis, from a patient treated with antithyroid drugs. This receptor was identified in a woman in her thirties or forties with Graves disease. V is TRBV28 and J is TRBJ1-3; D ambiguous. CDR3 in amino acids: CASSFLTGRNTGNTIYF. The CDR3 DNA sequence: TGTGCCAGCAGTTTTTTGACCGGAAGGAATACTGGAAACACCATATATTTT.